This TCR beta chain was documented in a study of blood T cell repertoires in COVID-19. Turning to the study itself: The cDNA or gDNA used as material had been derived from T cells, B-cell-depleted T cells, or PBMCs.

This CDR3 has 14 amino acids. Germline V gene sequence: CDR1 MRHNA, CDR2 SNTAGT. The V gene end was trimmed by 4 bases and the J gene end by 7 bases; junction bases not matched to a gene: 0. This clone turned up a few times. Original methodology: The assay estimated nucleated cells by amplifying reference gene primers. Repertoires were generated with immunoSEQ multiplex PCR, while TCRdb's copy carries only in-frame clones and drops some. The V and J calls and clone size were taken over from that table, and D and trimming were inferred from the DNA. The sample contains 200,000 to 250,000 clones, about 86% of which appear only once.

The genes are TRBV6-4 and TRBJ2-1; 14 bases match TRBD2. The origin of this receptor is a woman between 50 and 59 years old with acute or convalescent COVID-19. The sample consisted of peripheral blood. CDR3 DNA sequence: TGTGCCAGCAGTGGACTAGCGGGGGGGAATGAGCAGTTCTTC. As protein: CASSGLAGGNEQFF.